The entry below gives a single TCR beta chain sequence along with its context. The data derive from a study of T cell changes during pregnancy in multiple sclerosis. The repertoire was sequenced with immunoSEQ multiplex PCR; TCRdb's copy has only in-frame clones and lacks some. Among 53,000 or so clones, under 95% were seen once, and the ten largest hold less than 0.65%. Germline CDR1 is SGHDN and CDR2 is FVKESK. Between the trimmed V and J ends, which lost 5 bases and 2 bases, there was a span of 7 bases. The CDR3 sequence is 13 residues long. The source was CD4+ T cells from peripheral blood mononuclear cells, collected in the second trimester of pregnancy. The receptor was derived from a female donor with multiple sclerosis, enrolled in a pregnancy study. The chain uses TRBV14 and TRBJ2-1; tentatively, D is TRBD1 (6 bases). In DNA form, the CDR3 reads TGTGCCAGCAGCGCAGGGGCCTACAATGAGCAGTTCTTC. This encodes CASSAGAYNEQFF.